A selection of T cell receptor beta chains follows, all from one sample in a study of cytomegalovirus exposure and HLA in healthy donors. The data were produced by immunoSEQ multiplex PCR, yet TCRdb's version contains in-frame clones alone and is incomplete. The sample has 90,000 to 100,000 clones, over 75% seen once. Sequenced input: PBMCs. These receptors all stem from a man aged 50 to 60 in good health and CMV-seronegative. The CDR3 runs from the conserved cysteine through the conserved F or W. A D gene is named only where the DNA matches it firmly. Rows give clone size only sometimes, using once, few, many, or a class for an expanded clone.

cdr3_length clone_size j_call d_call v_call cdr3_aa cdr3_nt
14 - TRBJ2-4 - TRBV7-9 CASSSDRAKNIQYF TGTGCCAGCAGCTCGGACAGAGCCAAAAACATTCAGTACTTC
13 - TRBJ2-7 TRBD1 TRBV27 CASSYRDSYEQYF TGTGCCAGCAGTTACCGGGACAGTTACGAGCAGTACTTC
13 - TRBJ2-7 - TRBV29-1 CSVEWQYYYEQYF TGCAGCGTTGAGTGGCAGTACTATTACGAGCAGTACTTC
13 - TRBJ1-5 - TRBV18 CASSTQGNQPQHF TGTGCCAGCTCAACTCAGGGCAATCAGCCCCAGCATTTT
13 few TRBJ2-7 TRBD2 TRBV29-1 CSVEEGLTYEQYF TGCAGCGTTGAAGAGGGACTAACCTACGAGCAGTACTTC
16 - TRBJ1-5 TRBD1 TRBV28 CASSHRGQGVNQPQHF TGTGCCAGCAGTCACCGCGGACAGGGCGTCAATCAGCCCCAGCATTTT
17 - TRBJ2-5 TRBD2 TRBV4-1 CASSLSGLAGVVETQYF TGCGCCAGCAGCCTTAGTGGACTAGCGGGAGTGGTTGAGACCCAGTACTTC
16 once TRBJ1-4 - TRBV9 CASSVRPQGEGEKLFF TGTGCCAGCAGCGTTCGACCGCAAGGAGAGGGTGAAAAACTGTTTTTT
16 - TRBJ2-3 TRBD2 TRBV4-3 CASSHGASGRTDTQYF TGCGCCAGCAGCCACGGGGCTAGCGGACGCACAGATACGCAGTATTTT
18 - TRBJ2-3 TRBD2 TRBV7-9 CASSTSRGTSGRGVTQYF TGTGCCAGCAGCACCTCGAGAGGGACTAGCGGGAGGGGTGTTACGCAGTATTTT
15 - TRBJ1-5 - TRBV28 CASTPNRGFNQPQHF TGTGCCAGCACTCCGAATCGAGGATTCAATCAGCCCCAGCATTTT
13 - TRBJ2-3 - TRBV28 CASSWEGVDTQYF TGTGCCAGCAGTTGGGAGGGGGTGGATACGCAGTATTTT
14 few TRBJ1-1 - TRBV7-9 CASSLESGSGEAFF TGTGCCAGCAGCTTAGAGTCGGGGTCAGGTGAAGCTTTCTTT
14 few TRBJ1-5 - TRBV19 CASSREDSNQPQHF TGTGCCAGTAGCCGGGAGGATAGCAATCAGCCCCAGCATTTT
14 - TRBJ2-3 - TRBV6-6 CASRPTGGRDTQYF TGTGCCAGCAGGCCGACAGGAGGCAGGGATACGCAGTATTTT
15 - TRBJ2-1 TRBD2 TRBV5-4 CASSLVAGNRDEQFF TGTGCCAGCAGCTTGGTAGCGGGCAATAGGGATGAGCAGTTCTTC
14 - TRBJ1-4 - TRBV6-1 CASALVIPMEKLFF TGTGCCAGCGCCCTAGTCATCCCAATGGAAAAACTGTTTTTT
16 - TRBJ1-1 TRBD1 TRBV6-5 CASSYTLNRGHTEAFF TGTGCCAGCAGTTACACCTTGAACAGGGGGCACACTGAAGCTTTCTTT
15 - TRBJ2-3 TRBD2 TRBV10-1 CASRATSGMTDTQYF TGCGCCAGCAGAGCGACTAGCGGGATGACAGATACGCAGTATTTT
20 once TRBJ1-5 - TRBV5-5 CASSFRTDNQGRISNQPQHF TGTGCCAGCAGCTTCCGGACAGACAACCAGGGTAGGATTTCCAATCAGCCCCAGCATTTT